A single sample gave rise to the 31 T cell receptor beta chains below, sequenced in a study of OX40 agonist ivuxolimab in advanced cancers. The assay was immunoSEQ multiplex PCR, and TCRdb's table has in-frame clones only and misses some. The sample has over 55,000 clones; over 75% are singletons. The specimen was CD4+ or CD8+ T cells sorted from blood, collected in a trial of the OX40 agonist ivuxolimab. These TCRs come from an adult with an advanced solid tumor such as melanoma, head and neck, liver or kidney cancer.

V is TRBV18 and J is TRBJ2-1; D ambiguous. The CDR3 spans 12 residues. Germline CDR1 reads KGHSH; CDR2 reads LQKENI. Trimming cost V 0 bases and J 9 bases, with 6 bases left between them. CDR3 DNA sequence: TGTGCCAGCTCACCACCGTTAGTTGAGCAGTTCTTC. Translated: CASSPPLVEQFF.

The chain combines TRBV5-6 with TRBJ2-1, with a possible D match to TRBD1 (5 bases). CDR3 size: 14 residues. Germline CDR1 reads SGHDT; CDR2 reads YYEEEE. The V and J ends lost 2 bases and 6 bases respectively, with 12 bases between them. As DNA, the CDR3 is TGTGCCAGCAGCTTCGGACACCCTGGCAATGAGCAGTTCTTC. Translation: CASSFGHPGNEQFF.

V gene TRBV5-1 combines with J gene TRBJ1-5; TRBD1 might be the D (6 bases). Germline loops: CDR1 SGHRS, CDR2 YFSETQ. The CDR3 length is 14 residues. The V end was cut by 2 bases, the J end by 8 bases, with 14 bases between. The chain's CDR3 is CASSFFGGGEPQHF. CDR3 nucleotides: TGCGCCAGCAGCTTTTTTGGAGGGGGGGAGCCCCAGCATTTT.

Here the CDR3 DNA reads TGTGCCAGCAGTCTCGGACAGGCCTCCTACGAGCAGTACTTC. Protein: CASSLGQASYEQYF. This sequence joins TRBV2 and TRBJ2-7; 7 nucleotides match TRBD1. The CDR3 is 14 residues long. V shed 5 bases and J 0 bases; nucleotides not matched to a gene: 4. The germline gives CDR1 SNHLY, CDR2 FYNNEI.

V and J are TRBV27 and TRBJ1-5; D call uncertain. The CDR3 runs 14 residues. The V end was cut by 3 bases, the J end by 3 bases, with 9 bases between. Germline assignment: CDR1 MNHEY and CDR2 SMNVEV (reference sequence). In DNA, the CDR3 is TGTGCCAGCAGTTTCGGAGGGATCAATCAGCCCCAGCATTTT. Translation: CASSFGGINQPQHF.

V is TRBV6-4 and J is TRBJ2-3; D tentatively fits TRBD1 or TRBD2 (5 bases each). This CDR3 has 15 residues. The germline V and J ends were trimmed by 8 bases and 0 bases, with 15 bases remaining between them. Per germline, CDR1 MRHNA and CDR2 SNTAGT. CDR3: CASYWGSQSTDTQYF. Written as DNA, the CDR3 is TGTGCCAGCTACTGGGGGAGTCAAAGCACAGATACGCAGTATTTT.

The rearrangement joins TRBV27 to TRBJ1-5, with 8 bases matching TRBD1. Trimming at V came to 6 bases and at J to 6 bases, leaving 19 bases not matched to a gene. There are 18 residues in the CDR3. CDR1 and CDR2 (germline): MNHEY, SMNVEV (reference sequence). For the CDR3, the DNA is TGTGCCAGCAGGGCCAGGGGGCAGGGGGGCGGACCGGGTCAGCCCCAGCATTTT. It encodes CASRARGQGGGPGQPQHF.

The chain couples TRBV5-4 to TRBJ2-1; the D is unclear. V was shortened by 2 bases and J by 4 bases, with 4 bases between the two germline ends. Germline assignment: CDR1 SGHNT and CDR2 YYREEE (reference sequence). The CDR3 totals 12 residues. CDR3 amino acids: CASSLRYNEQFF. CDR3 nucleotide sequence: TGTGCCAGCAGCTTACGATACAATGAGCAGTTCTTC.

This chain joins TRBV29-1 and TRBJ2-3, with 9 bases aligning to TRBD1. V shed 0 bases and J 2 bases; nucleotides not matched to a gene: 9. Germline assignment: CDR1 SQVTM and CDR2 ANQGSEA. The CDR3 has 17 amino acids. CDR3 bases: TGCAGCGTTGAAGATGGTTCCGGGACAGGGACCACAGATACGCAGTATTTT. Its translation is CSVEDGSGTGTTDTQYF.

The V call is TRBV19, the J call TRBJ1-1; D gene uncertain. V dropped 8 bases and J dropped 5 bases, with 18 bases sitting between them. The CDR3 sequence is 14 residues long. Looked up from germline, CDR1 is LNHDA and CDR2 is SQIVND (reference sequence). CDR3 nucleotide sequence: TGTGCCAGTTCAGAAAATGGTGGGAAGACTGAAGCTTTCTTT. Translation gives CASSENGGKTEAFF.

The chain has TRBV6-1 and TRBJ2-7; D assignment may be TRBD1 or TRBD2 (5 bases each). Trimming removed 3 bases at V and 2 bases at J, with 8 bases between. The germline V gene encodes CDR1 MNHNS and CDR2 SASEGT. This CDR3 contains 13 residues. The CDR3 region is CASSEWDAYEQYV. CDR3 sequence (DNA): TGTGCCAGCAGTGAGTGGGACGCCTACGAGCAGTACGTC.

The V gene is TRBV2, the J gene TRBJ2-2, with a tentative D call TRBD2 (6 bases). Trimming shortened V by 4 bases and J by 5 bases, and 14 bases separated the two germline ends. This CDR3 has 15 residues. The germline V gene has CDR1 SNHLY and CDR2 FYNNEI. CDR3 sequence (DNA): TGTGCCAGCAGTGTGCAACTAGCAATTACCGGGGAGCTGTTTTTT. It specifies CASSVQLAITGELFF.

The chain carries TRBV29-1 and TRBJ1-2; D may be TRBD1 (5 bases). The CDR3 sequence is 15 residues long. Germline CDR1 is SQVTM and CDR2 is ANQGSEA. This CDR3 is CSILGAAGDYYGYTF. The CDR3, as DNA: TGCAGTATACTCGGGGCGGCTGGGGATTACTATGGCTACACCTTC.

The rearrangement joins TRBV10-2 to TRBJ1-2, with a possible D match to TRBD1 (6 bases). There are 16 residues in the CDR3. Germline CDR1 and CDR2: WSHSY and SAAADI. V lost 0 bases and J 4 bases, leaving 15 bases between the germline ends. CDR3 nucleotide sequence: TGCGCCAGCAGTGAGTCTACGGGACACGGAATCTATGGCTACACCTTC. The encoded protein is CASSESTGHGIYGYTF.

The CDR3 DNA is TGTGCCACCAGCAGAGCCTCACAGGGGGGTCAGCCCCAGCATTTT. Its protein product is CATSRASQGGQPQHF. The rearrangement joins TRBV15 to TRBJ1-5, with TRBD1 identical over 8 bases. The V segment lost 1 base and the J segment 6 bases; nucleotides outside the gene matches: 5. CDR3 size: 15 residues. Germline V gene sequence: CDR1 LNHNV, CDR2 YYDKDF (reference sequence).

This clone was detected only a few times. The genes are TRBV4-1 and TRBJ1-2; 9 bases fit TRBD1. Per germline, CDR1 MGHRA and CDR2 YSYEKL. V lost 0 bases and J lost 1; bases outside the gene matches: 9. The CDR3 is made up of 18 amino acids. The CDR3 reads CASSQDGDRVEGNYGYTF. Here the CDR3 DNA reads TGCGCCAGCAGCCAAGATGGGGACAGGGTGGAGGGTAACTATGGCTACACCTTC.

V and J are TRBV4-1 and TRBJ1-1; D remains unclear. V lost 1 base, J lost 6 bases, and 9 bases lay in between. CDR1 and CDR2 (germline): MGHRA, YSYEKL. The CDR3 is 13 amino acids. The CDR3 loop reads CASSQGVWAEAFF. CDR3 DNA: TGCGCCAGCAGCCAAGGGGTTTGGGCTGAAGCTTTCTTT.

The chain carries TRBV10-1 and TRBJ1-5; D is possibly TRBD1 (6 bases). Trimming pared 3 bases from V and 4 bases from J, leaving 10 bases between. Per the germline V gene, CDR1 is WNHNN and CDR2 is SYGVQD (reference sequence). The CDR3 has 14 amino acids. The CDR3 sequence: CASSEQGWNQPQHF. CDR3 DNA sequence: TGCGCCAGCAGTGAACAGGGCTGGAATCAGCCCCAGCATTTT.

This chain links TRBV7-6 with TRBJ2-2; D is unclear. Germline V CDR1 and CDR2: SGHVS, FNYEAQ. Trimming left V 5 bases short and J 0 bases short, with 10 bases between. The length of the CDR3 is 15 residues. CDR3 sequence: CASSHDTANTGELFF. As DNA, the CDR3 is TGTGCCAGCAGCCACGACACCGCGAACACCGGGGAGCTGTTTTTT.

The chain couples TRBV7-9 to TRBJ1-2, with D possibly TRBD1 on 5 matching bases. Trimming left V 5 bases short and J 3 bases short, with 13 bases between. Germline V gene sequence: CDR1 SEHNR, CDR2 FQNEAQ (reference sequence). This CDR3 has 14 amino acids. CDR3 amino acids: CASSQGEGHYGYTF. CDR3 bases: TGTGCCAGCAGCCAAGGGGAGGGGCACTATGGCTACACCTTC.

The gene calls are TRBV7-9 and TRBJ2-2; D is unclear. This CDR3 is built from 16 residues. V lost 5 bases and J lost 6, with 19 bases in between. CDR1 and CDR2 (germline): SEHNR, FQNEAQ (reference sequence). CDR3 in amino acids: CASSPVAGPRAGELFF. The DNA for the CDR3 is TGTGCCAGCAGCCCAGTGGCAGGACCTCGGGCCGGGGAGCTGTTTTTT. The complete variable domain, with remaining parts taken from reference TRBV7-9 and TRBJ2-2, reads DTGVSQNPRHKITKRGQNVTFRCDPISEHNRLYWYRQTLGQGPEFLTYFQNEAQLEKSRLLSDRFSAERPKGSFSTLEIQRTEQGDSAMYLCASSPVAGPRAGELFFGEGSRLTVL.

The CDR3 reads CASSLKDGSYNEQFF. The DNA for the CDR3 is TGTGCCAGCAGCCTGAAGGACGGATCCTACAATGAGCAGTTCTTC. The chain combines TRBV27 with TRBJ2-1; D is undetermined. Germline V gives CDR1 MNHEY, CDR2 SMNVEV (reference sequence). The CDR3 runs to 15 residues. V lost 6 bases and J 1 base, leaving 13 bases between the germline ends.

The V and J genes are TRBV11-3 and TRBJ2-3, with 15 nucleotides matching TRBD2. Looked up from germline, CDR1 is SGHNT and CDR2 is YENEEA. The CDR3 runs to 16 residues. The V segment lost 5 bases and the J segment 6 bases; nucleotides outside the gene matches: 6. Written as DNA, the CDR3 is TGTGCCAGCAGCGGGGGACTAGCGGGAGGCCTCGATACGCAGTATTTT. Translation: CASSGGLAGGLDTQYF.

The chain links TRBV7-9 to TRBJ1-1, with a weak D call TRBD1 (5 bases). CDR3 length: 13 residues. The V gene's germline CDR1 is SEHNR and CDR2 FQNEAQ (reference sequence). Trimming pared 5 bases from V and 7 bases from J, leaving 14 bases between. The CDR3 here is CASSPQGQLEAFF. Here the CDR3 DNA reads TGTGCCAGCAGCCCTCAGGGTCAACTTGAAGCTTTCTTT.

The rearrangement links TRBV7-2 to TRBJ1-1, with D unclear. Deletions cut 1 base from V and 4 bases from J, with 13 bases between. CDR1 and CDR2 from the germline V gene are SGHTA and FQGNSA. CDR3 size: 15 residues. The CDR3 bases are TGTGCCAGCAGCTTAGATTATCGGCAGACCACTGAAGCTTTCTTT. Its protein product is CASSLDYRQTTEAFF.

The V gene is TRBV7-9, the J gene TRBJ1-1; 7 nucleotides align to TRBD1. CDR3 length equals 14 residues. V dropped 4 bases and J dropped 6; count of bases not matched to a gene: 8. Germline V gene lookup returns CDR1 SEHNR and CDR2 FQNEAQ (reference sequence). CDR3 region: CASSSQTGFAEAFF. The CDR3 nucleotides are TGTGCCAGCAGCTCCCAGACAGGGTTCGCTGAAGCTTTCTTT.

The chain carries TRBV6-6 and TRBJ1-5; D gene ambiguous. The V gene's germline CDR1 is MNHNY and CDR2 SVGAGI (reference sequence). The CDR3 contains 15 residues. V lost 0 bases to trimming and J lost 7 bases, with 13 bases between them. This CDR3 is CASSYSQDTQQPQHF. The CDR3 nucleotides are TGTGCCAGCAGTTACTCGCAGGATACTCAACAGCCCCAGCATTTT.

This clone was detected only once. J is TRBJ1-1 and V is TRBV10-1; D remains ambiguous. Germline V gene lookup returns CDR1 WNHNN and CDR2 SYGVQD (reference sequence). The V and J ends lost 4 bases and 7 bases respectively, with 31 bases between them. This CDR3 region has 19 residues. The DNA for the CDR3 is TGCGCCAGCAGTGTTTTTCGGAACAGAGTGGGGTTTTCCTACGTTGAAGCTTTCTTT. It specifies CASSVFRNRVGFSYVEAFF.

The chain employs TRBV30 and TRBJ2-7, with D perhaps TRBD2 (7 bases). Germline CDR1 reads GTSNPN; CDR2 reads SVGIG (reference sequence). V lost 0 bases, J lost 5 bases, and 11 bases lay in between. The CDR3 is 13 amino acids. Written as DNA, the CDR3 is TGTGCCTGGAGTGTACTAGGGGGGGACGAGCAGTACTTC. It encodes CAWSVLGGDEQYF.

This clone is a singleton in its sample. CDR3 DNA: TGTGCCAGTAGATGGGCAGGCGGGAGCAATCAGCCCCAGCATTTT. It yields the protein CASRWAGGSNQPQHF. This chain links TRBV19 with TRBJ1-5; no firm D call. The CDR3 totals 15 residues. Germline values: CDR1 LNHDA, CDR2 SQIVND (reference sequence). Trimming took 6 bases from V and 1 from J, leaving 13 bases between them.

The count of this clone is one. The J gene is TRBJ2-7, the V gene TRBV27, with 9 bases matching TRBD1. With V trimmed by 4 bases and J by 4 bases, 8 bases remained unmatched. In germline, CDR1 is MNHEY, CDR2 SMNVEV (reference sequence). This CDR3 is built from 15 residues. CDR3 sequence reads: CASSSAGTGIYEQYF. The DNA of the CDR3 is TGTGCCAGCAGTTCCGCCGGGACAGGGATTTACGAGCAGTACTTC.